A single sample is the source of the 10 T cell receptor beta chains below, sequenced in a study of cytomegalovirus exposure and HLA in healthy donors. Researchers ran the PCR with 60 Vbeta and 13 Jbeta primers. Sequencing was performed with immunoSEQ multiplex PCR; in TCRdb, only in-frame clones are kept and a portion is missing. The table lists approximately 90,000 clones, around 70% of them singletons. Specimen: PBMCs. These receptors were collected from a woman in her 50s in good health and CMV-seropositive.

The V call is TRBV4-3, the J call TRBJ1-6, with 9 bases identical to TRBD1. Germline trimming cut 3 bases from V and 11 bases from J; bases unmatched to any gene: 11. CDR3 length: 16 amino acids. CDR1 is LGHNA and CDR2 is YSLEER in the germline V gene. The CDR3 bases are TGCGCCAGCAGCCAGCTCGCGGGACAGGGCCTACCACCCCTCCACTTT. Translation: CASSQLAGQGLPPLHF.

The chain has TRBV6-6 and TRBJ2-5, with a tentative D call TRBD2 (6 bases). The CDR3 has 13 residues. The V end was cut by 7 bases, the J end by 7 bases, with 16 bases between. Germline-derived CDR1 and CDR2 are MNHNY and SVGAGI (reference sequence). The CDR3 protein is CASIPALGGTQYF. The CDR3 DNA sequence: TGTGCCAGCATCCCCGCCCTGGGGGGGACCCAGTACTTC.

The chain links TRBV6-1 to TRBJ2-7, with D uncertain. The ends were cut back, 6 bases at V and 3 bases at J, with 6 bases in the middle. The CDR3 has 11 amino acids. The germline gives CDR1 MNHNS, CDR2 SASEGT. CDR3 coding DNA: TGTGCCAGCAGGTTAAACTACGAGCAGTACTTC. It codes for CASRLNYEQYF.

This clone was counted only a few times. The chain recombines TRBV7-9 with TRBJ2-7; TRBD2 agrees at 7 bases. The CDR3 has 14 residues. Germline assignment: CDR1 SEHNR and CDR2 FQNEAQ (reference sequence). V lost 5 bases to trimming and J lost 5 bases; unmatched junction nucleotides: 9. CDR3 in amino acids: CASSLPFRGDEQYF. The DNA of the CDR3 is TGTGCCAGCAGCCTCCCATTCCGGGGGGACGAGCAGTACTTC.

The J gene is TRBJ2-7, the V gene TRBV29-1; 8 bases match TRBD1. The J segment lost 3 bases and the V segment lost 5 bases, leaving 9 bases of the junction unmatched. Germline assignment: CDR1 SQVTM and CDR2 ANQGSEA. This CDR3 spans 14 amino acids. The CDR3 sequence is CSVFGQGTSYEQYF. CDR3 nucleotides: TGCAGCGTTTTCGGACAGGGCACAAGCTACGAGCAGTACTTC.

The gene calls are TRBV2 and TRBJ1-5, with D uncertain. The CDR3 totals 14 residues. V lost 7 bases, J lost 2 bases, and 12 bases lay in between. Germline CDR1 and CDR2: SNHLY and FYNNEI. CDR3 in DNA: TGTGCCAGCAAGGAGGACGGCGGCAATCAGCCCCAGCATTTT. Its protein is CASKEDGGNQPQHF.

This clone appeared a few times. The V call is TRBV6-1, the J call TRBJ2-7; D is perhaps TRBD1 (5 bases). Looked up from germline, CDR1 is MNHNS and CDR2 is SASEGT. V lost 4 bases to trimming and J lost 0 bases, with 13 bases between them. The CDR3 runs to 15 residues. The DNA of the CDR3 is TGTGCCAGCAGTGTCTTGGGGCGAGGCTCCTACGAGCAGTACTTC. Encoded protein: CASSVLGRGSYEQYF.

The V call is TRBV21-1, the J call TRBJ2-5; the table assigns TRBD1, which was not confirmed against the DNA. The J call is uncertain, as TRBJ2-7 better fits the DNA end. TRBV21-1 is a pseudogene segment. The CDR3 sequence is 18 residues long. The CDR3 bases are TGTGCCAGCAGCATGGCCCACAGCACCCGAAGATGGTCCTACGAGCAGTACTTC. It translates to CASSMAHSTRRWSYEQYF.

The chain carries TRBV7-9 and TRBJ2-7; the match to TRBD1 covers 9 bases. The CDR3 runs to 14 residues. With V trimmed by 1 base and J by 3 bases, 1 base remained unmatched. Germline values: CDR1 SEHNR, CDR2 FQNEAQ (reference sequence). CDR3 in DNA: TGTGCCAGCAGCTTAGGGACAGGGGTCTACGAGCAGTACTTC. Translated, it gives CASSLGTGVYEQYF.

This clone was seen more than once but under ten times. CDR3 in DNA: TGTGCCAGCCGTATAAGGGGACAGAACTATGGCTACACCTTC. Its protein is CASRIRGQNYGYTF. The chain uses TRBV28 and TRBJ1-2; TRBD1 aligns across 7 bases. After removal of 8 bases from V and 2 bases from J, the junction contained 8 bases not matched to a gene. CDR3 length: 14 residues. Germline V lookup: CDR1 MDHEN, CDR2 SYDVKM.